A single sample gave rise to the 9 T cell receptor beta chains below, sequenced in a study of blood T cells in healthy people across ages. Combining a sample-barcoded 5' primer with a J-beta primer mix, a second PCR ran for 7 to 11 cycles. MiXCR, applied by TCRdb to the 5' RACE reads, yields one record per CDR3 protein. The sample has 850,000 to 1,000,000 distinct CDR3 sequences; roughly 47% are singletons. The specimen was blood. These receptors originate from a woman aged 60 to 75 in good health.

V and J are TRBV12-3 or TRBV12-4 and TRBJ1-4, with TRBD1 identical over 8 bases. There are 15 residues in the CDR3. V gave up 5 bases and J gave up 3 bases; unmatched junction bases: 5. The CDR3 DNA is TGTGCCAGCAGTCGAACAGGGGGTGCTAATGAAAAACTGTTTTTT. Translation gives CASSRTGGANEKLFF.

This clonotype came up once. The rearrangement joins TRBV6-2 or TRBV6-3 to TRBJ2-1; 7 bases are shared with TRBD2. The end of the DNA aligns better with TRBJ2-7, so the J call may be wrong. This CDR3 has 13 amino acids. Germline V gene sequence: CDR1 MNHEY, CDR2 SVGEGT. This chain's CDR3 is CASSYTGLNEQYF. CDR3 sequence (DNA): TGTGCCAGCAGTTACACGGGACTAAATGAGCAGTACTTC.

The chain combines TRBV3-1 with TRBJ2-7, with 7 positions matching TRBD1. This CDR3 has 15 amino acids. Germline V gene sequence: CDR1 LGHDT, CDR2 YNNKEL (reference sequence). V lost 2 bases to trimming and J lost 5 bases; unmatched junction nucleotides: 9. The CDR3 sequence is CASSQISRGFDEQYF. CDR3 coding DNA: TGTGCCAGCAGCCAAATTAGCAGGGGGTTTGACGAGCAGTACTTC.

In its sample, this clonotype was seen once. The rearrangement links TRBV20-1 to TRBJ2-5; D uncertain. The J call may be wrong; the DNA end is better matched by TRBJ2-7. The germline CDR1 and CDR2 sequences are DFQATT and SNEGSKA (reference sequence). The CDR3 consists of 14 residues. The CDR3 protein is CSAKKQPQTYEQYF. For the CDR3, the DNA is TGCAGTGCTAAGAAACAGCCCCAAACTTACGAGCAGTACTTC.

The chain combines TRBV20-1 with TRBJ1-6, with D perhaps TRBD1 (5 bases). CDR3 length equals 13 residues. Germline V gene sequence: CDR1 DFQATT, CDR2 SNEGSKA (reference sequence). Trimming left V 0 bases short and J 10 bases short, with 10 bases between. The CDR3 reads CSARDREGSPLHF. The CDR3 DNA follows: TGCAGTGCTAGAGACAGGGAGGGCTCACCCCTCCACTTT.

In the case of this clonotype: At one boundary the junction diverges from the germline segment, which might be a read error. The gene calls are TRBV6-5 and TRBJ1-3; D gene uncertain. The CDR3 spans 14 residues. Per germline, CDR1 MNHEY and CDR2 SVGAGI. CDR3 loop: CANSTINSGNTIYF. CDR3 sequence (DNA): TGTGCCAACAGTACGATTAATTCTGGAAACACCATATATTTT.

This clonotype was seen a few times. The CDR3 sequence is CSVEDGTGRQYF. The CDR3, as DNA: TGCAGCGTTGAAGATGGCACAGGGCGGCAGTACTTC. The V and J genes are TRBV29-1 and TRBJ2-7; the D gene is possibly TRBD1 (6 bases). The length of the CDR3 is 12 residues. Between the trimmed V and J ends, which lost 0 bases and 9 bases, there was a span of 12 bases. Germline V lookup: CDR1 SQVTM, CDR2 ANQGSEA.

The chain is built from TRBV6-1 and TRBJ2-7, with D unclear. The CDR3 extends over 12 amino acids. With 6 bases removed from V and 2 bases from J, the gap between germline ends came to 8 bases. Looked up from germline, CDR1 is MNHNS and CDR2 is SASEGT. CDR3 sequence reads: CASSILAYEQYF. CDR3 DNA: TGTGCCAGCAGCATCCTAGCCTACGAGCAGTACTTC.

This clonotype was seen only a few times. The chain has TRBV12-3 or TRBV12-4 and TRBJ2-3; D gene unclear. The CDR3 extends over 13 amino acids. Deletions cut 6 bases from V and 5 bases from J, with 12 bases between. CDR3 loop: CASRPTWRDTQYF. Written as DNA, the CDR3 is TGTGCCAGCAGACCCACCTGGCGAGATACGCAGTATTTT.